This record covers a single T cell receptor beta chain. Its antigen is not identified. Sequencing used immunoSEQ multiplex PCR; TCRdb keeps in-frame clones, though not all of them. This table holds about 20,000 clones, around 75% found once. The record originates from a study of CD4 T cells in relation to SARS-CoV-2 and coronaviruses. Study-level information: Crossreactive spike epitopes shared across donors were mapped to their HLA restriction.

The unexposed donors gave CD4+ T cells in about 2011-2019, prior to COVID-19. Isolation of CD4+ T cells took place after approximately eleven days in culture. Each well had 2.1 million or so PBMCs in approximately 5.1% human AB serum with IL-2. Findings and limits, study-wide: Around 62% of donors had memory CD4+ clonotypes crossrecognizing SARS-CoV-2 and common cold coronavirus spike.

The V gene's germline CDR1 is SGHDN and CDR2 FVKESK. This CDR3 is 17 amino acids long. Trimming cost V 4 bases and J 0 bases, with 18 bases left between them. The clonotype originates from a human donor in good health. This sequence joins TRBV14 and TRBJ1-1; a weak D match, TRBD1 (6 bases). The sequenced sample was CD4+ T cells from PBMCs, cultured in vitro. The CDR3 coding sequence is TGTGCCAGCAGCCCCCAGATTCGACAGGAAATGAACACTGAAGCTTTCTTT. Translated, it gives CASSPQIRQEMNTEAFF.